This T cell receptor beta chain stems from a study of glioma-infiltrating T cells after dendritic cell vaccination. Across the whole study: Glioblastoma patients came from Phase I and II dendritic cell vaccination trials.

CDR3 size: 15 residues. V shed 4 bases, J shed 3 bases, and the junction held 7 bases outside the gene matches. Looked up from germline, CDR1 is SGHTS and CDR2 is YDEGEE. This sample's time point: after dendritic cell vaccination, including at tumor progression/relapse. Primers: 60 V beta forward and 13 J beta reverse. Clones were sequenced by immunoSEQ multiplex PCR, and TCRdb holds only the in-frame ones, with some missing. The table lists approximately 85,000 clones, less than 85% of them singletons, with under 8.5% in the top ten. The source is a human donor with glioblastoma. The sequences come from blood, collected after dendritic cell vaccination. This sequence joins TRBV5-8 and TRBJ1-1; 9 bases line up with TRBD1. CDR3 sequence reads: CASSQGTGWYTEAFF. CDR3 coding DNA: TGTGCCAGCAGCCAAGGGACAGGGTGGTACACTGAAGCTTTCTTT.